These 27 T cell receptor beta chains share one sample of origin, sequenced in a study of CD4 T cells in relation to SARS-CoV-2 and coronaviruses. Before the COVID-19 pandemic, during about 2011-2019, CD4+ T cells were taken from unexposed donors. The cells were cultured for approximately 10 days before CD4+ T cells were isolated. No antigen has been assigned to these receptors. Generated by immunoSEQ multiplex PCR, the TCRdb table keeps only in-frame clones and is missing some. There are 20,000 to 25,000 clones in the sample; roughly three quarters occur only once, and around 17% lies in the top ten. Material for sequencing was CD4+ T cells from PBMCs, cultured in vitro. Source of these receptors: a human donor in good health.

This clone has a single count. This chain connects TRBV11-2 to TRBJ2-7; D call uncertain. This CDR3 is 13 amino acids long. CDR1 is SGHAT, CDR2 FQNNGV, per germline. The germline V and J ends were trimmed by 5 bases and 6 bases, with 14 bases remaining between them. The CDR3 reads CASSPIETAEQYF. The CDR3 DNA sequence: TGTGCCAGCAGCCCCATAGAGACGGCCGAGCAGTACTTC.

The chain is built from TRBV15 and TRBJ2-1, with a possible D match to TRBD2 (6 bases). The germline V gene encodes CDR1 LNHNV and CDR2 YYDKDF (reference sequence). The V end was cut by 0 bases, the J end by 4 bases, with 13 bases between. The CDR3 contains 16 residues. Here the CDR3 DNA reads TGTGCCACCAGCAGAGACCCCTCCGGGAGATACAATGAGCAGTTCTTC. Translated, it gives CATSRDPSGRYNEQFF.

This clone was counted only a few times. The chain is built from TRBV3-1 (or the pseudogene TRBV3-2) and TRBJ2-7; tentative D call: TRBD1 (6 bases). Germline assignment: CDR1 LGHDT and CDR2 YNNKEL (reference sequence). Trimming stripped 4 bases from V and 0 bases from J, with 16 bases between. This CDR3 has 16 amino acids. The CDR3 reads CASSPRLQGYSYEQYF. The CDR3 DNA is TGTGCCAGCAGCCCAAGACTTCAGGGGTACTCCTACGAGCAGTACTTC.

The chain combines TRBV5-1 with TRBJ2-1; D call uncertain. From germline, CDR1 is SGHRS and CDR2 YFSETQ. Between the trimmed V and J ends, which lost 0 bases and 4 bases, there was a span of 8 bases. The CDR3 consists of 14 residues. The CDR3 DNA sequence: TGCGCCAGCAGCTTGGATTCAGGTTACAATGAGCAGTTCTTC. Its translation: CASSLDSGYNEQFF. The variable domain in full, with the rest retrieved from reference TRBV5-1 and TRBJ2-1, is KAGVTQTPRYLIKTRGQQVTLSCSPISGHRSVSWYQQTPGQGLQFLFEYFSETQRNKGNFPGRFSGRQFSNSRSEMNVSTLELGDSALYLCASSLDSGYNEQFFGPGTRLTVL.

This sequence joins TRBV7-9 and TRBJ1-2, with D perhaps matching TRBD1 (5 bases). Germline V CDR1 and CDR2: SEHNR, FQNEAQ (reference sequence). The germline V and J ends were trimmed by 1 base and 1 base, with 10 bases remaining between them. There are 15 residues in the CDR3. The CDR3 DNA reads TGTGCCAGCAGCTTAGGACAGAACCTTAACTATGGCTACACCTTC. This codes for CASSLGQNLNYGYTF. Combining the CDR3 with reference TRBV7-9 and TRBJ1-2 gives the whole variable domain DTGVSQNPRHKITKRGQNVTFRCDPISEHNRLYWYRQTLGQGPEFLTYFQNEAQLEKSRLLSDRFSAERPKGSFSTLEIQRTEQGDSAMYLCASSLGQNLNYGYTFGSGTRLTVV.

V and J are TRBV5-1 and TRBJ1-3; maybe TRBD1 (5 bases). Germline V gene sequence: CDR1 SGHRS, CDR2 YFSETQ. This CDR3 has 14 amino acids. Trimming stripped 7 bases from V and 0 bases from J, with 11 bases between. This CDR3 reads CASRDLSSGNTIYF. The CDR3 DNA follows: TGCGCCAGCCGGGACTTAAGCTCTGGAAACACCATATATTTT. Full variable domain (missing parts from reference TRBV5-1 and TRBJ1-3): KAGVTQTPRYLIKTRGQQVTLSCSPISGHRSVSWYQQTPGQGLQFLFEYFSETQRNKGNFPGRFSGRQFSNSRSEMNVSTLELGDSALYLCASRDLSSGNTIYFGEGSWLTVV.

CDR3 bases: TGTGCCAGCAGCCTAGGAAGTGTTTTAGAGACCCAGTACTTC. The encoded protein is CASSLGSVLETQYF. The V and J genes are TRBV7-9 and TRBJ2-5; no definite D call. V was shortened by 5 bases and J by 4 bases, with 14 bases between the two germline ends. Per germline, CDR1 SEHNR and CDR2 FQNEAQ (reference sequence). The CDR3 covers 14 residues.

The chain recombines TRBV28 with TRBJ1-2; unclear D gene. Trimming took 5 bases from V and 4 from J, leaving 8 bases between them. The length of the CDR3 is 12 residues. The germline CDR1 and CDR2 sequences are MDHEN and SYDVKM. Here the CDR3 reads CASSTPFYGYTF. The DNA of the CDR3 is TGTGCCAGCAGTACACCTTTCTATGGCTACACCTTC.

This clone came up once. The chain joins TRBV19 to TRBJ1-2, with D possibly being TRBD1 (6 bases). Trimming left V 8 bases short and J 4 bases short, with 17 bases between. CDR3 length: 14 amino acids. In germline, CDR1 is LNHDA, CDR2 SQIVND (reference sequence). The CDR3 DNA is TGTGCCAGTGTGGGACACCCCTTCTTCTATGGCTACACCTTC. Its translation: CASVGHPFFYGYTF. Drawing the rest from reference TRBV19 and TRBJ1-2, the complete variable domain is DGGITQSPKYLFRKEGQNVTLSCEQNLNHDAMYWYRQDPGQGLRLIYYSQIVNDFQKGDIAEGYSVSREKKESFPLTVTSAQKNPTAFYLCASVGHPFFYGYTFGSGTRLTVV.

The V gene is TRBV7-2, the J gene TRBJ2-7, with TRBD2 matching 12 bases. Germline trimming cut 4 bases from V and 3 bases from J; bases unmatched to any gene: 1. CDR3 size: 14 residues. Germline-derived CDR1 and CDR2 are SGHTA and FQGNSA. This CDR3 reads CASSSTSGSYEQYF. The CDR3 bases are TGTGCCAGCAGCTCGACTAGCGGGAGCTACGAGCAGTACTTC.

The chain combines TRBV7-7 with TRBJ2-5; 8 positions match TRBD2. The CDR3 totals 16 residues. The germline CDR1 and CDR2 sequences are SSHAT and FNYEAQ (reference sequence). The junction had 10 bases not matched to a gene; V was cut back by 1 base and J by 6 bases. CDR3 amino acids: CASSLGAAGVGKTQYF. The DNA for the CDR3 is TGTGCCAGCAGCTTAGGAGCAGCGGGAGTTGGGAAGACCCAGTACTTC.

The rearrangement links TRBV28 to TRBJ2-3; 10 positions agree with TRBD2. J gave up 2 bases and V 4 bases, and 3 bases lay outside the gene matches. Germline CDR1 and CDR2: MDHEN and SYDVKM. The CDR3 contains 15 residues. CDR3 DNA sequence: TGTGCCAGCAGTTACGGGACTAGCGACACAGATACGCAGTATTTT. This translates into CASSYGTSDTDTQYF.

The table lists this clone with a few counts. This sequence joins TRBV7-2 and TRBJ2-2; D uncertain. Germline lookup yields CDR1 SGHTA and CDR2 FQGNSA. V lost 6 bases to trimming and J lost 6 bases, with 11 bases between them. This CDR3 is 13 amino acids long. In DNA, the CDR3 is TGTGCCAGCAGTTCCAACTCCCCCGGGGAGCTGTTTTTT. Translation gives CASSSNSPGELFF.

The rearrangement links TRBV19 to TRBJ1-5; 7 bases are shared with TRBD1. V lost 5 bases, J lost 2 bases, and 9 bases stayed unmatched. Germline-derived CDR1 and CDR2 are LNHDA and SQIVND (reference sequence). The CDR3 is made up of 16 amino acids. CDR3 protein: CASSPGEGARNQPQHF. CDR3 coding DNA: TGTGCCAGTAGTCCAGGGGAGGGGGCTCGCAATCAGCCCCAGCATTTT.

V gene TRBV7-9 combines with J gene TRBJ1-2; no firm D call. The CDR3 has 14 residues. Trimming cost V 1 base and J 4 bases, with 10 bases left between them. The germline gives CDR1 SEHNR, CDR2 FQNEAQ (reference sequence). CDR3 region: CASSLDEGVYGYTF. CDR3 in DNA: TGTGCCAGCAGCTTAGATGAGGGAGTCTATGGCTACACCTTC.

This sequence joins TRBV5-1 and TRBJ2-7, with D perhaps matching TRBD2 (6 bases). The ends were cut back, 0 bases at V and 3 bases at J, with 16 bases in the middle. The CDR3 sequence is 16 residues long. Germline CDR1 SGHRS, CDR2 YFSETQ. CDR3 sequence (DNA): TGCGCCAGCAGCTTGGCCCTAACTAGCTCTTTCTACGAGCAGTACTTC. Protein sequence: CASSLALTSSFYEQYF.

This chain joins TRBV7-9 and TRBJ2-6; D possibly corresponds to TRBD1 (5 bases). V lost 3 bases and J 0 bases, leaving 15 bases between the germline ends. Germline V CDR1 and CDR2: SEHNR, FQNEAQ (reference sequence). This CDR3 has 18 amino acids. This CDR3 is CASSFTRIQASGANVLTF. CDR3 coding DNA: TGTGCCAGCAGCTTCACGAGAATACAGGCCTCTGGGGCCAACGTCCTGACTTTC.

The chain combines TRBV28 with TRBJ1-4, with unresolved D. The germline gives CDR1 MDHEN, CDR2 SYDVKM. V gave up 7 bases and J gave up 7 bases, with 13 bases separating them. The CDR3 runs to 13 residues. In DNA, the CDR3 is TGTGCCAGCATTGCCGGTCCTGGTGAAAAACTGTTTTTT. Amino acid sequence: CASIAGPGEKLFF.

The rearrangement joins TRBV7-3 to TRBJ2-3, with no clear D. Trimming cost V 5 bases and J 1 base, with 7 bases left between them. This CDR3 has 13 amino acids. Per the germline V gene, CDR1 is SGHTA and CDR2 is FQGTGA. Written as DNA, the CDR3 is TGTGCCAGCAGCCCCCCCGGCACAGATACGCAGTATTTT. It encodes CASSPPGTDTQYF.

V and J are TRBV5-6 and TRBJ1-4, with D hard to call. CDR1 is SGHDT, CDR2 YYEEEE, per germline. CDR3 size: 14 residues. V dropped 0 bases and J dropped 7 bases, with 10 bases sitting between them. The CDR3 spells CASSLDLVAEKLFF. CDR3 DNA: TGTGCCAGCAGCTTGGATTTGGTGGCTGAAAAACTGTTTTTT.

This clone showed up just once. The V and J genes are TRBV6-2 or TRBV6-3 and TRBJ2-7; TRBD2 matches 9 bases. With V trimmed by 0 bases and J by 2 bases, 8 bases remained unmatched. This CDR3 spans 17 amino acids. In germline, CDR1 is MNHEY, CDR2 SVGEGT. CDR3 residues: CASSYSRLAADPYEQYF. Written as DNA, the CDR3 is TGTGCCAGCAGTTACTCGAGACTAGCGGCTGACCCCTACGAGCAGTACTTC.

This chain joins TRBV6-5 and TRBJ2-7, with a possible D match to TRBD2 (6 bases). Germline V gives CDR1 MNHEY, CDR2 SVGAGI. Trimming stripped 6 bases from V and 3 bases from J, with 12 bases between. CDR3 length: 13 residues. The CDR3 sequence: CASRRLVLYEQYF. In nucleotides, the CDR3 is TGTGCCAGCAGGCGACTAGTCCTCTACGAGCAGTACTTC.

This chain uses TRBV30 with TRBJ1-4; D gene unclear. Trimming removed 0 bases from V and 0 bases from J, with 5 bases in between. Germline lookup yields CDR1 GTSNPN and CDR2 SVGIG (reference sequence). CDR3 length: 14 amino acids. The CDR3 DNA is TGTGCCTGGAGTGTACTTGCAACTAATGAAAAACTGTTTTTT. Translating it yields CAWSVLATNEKLFF.

The CDR3, as DNA: TGCGCCAGCAGCCAGGGGGCTAGCACAGATACGCAGTATTTT. Translating gives CASSQGASTDTQYF. The chain employs TRBV4-1 and TRBJ2-3; weak D call: TRBD1 (6 bases). V shed 3 bases and J shed 0 bases, with 7 bases lying between them. CDR3 length equals 14 residues. In germline, CDR1 is MGHRA, CDR2 YSYEKL.

This rearrangement joins TRBV18 to TRBJ1-4; the match to TRBD1 covers 7 bases. This CDR3 is built from 15 residues. Germline CDR1 KGHSH, CDR2 LQKENI. V shed 3 bases, J shed 7 bases, and the junction held 8 bases outside the gene matches. The CDR3 bases are TGTGCCAGCTCACCGGGAAGGGACAGTGGTGAAAAACTGTTTTTT. Translating it yields CASSPGRDSGEKLFF.

The chain has TRBV6-6 and TRBJ1-1, with D possibly matching TRBD1 (5 bases). CDR1 and CDR2 (germline): MNHNY, SVGAGI (reference sequence). The CDR3 covers 14 residues. Trimming took 8 bases from V and 6 from J, leaving 19 bases between them. The CDR3 bases are TGTGCCAGCGCCAAGGATGGGGGTTACGCTGAAGCTTTCTTT. This gives the protein CASAKDGGYAEAFF.

The CDR3 DNA reads TGTGCCAGTAGTACCCTACCTTGGGTAAATGAGCAGTTCTTC. Translating gives CASSTLPWVNEQFF. V and J are TRBV19 and TRBJ2-1; D gene uncertain. The V and J ends lost 4 bases and 7 bases respectively, with 14 bases between them. Germline loops: CDR1 LNHDA, CDR2 SQIVND (reference sequence). This CDR3 contains 14 residues.